The rows below give T cell receptor beta chains drawn from one sample of a study of CD8+ T cells in alopecia areata. Assay: immunoSEQ multiplex PCR; the TCRdb copy retains only in-frame clones and omits some. In the table there are approximately 220,000 clones, 35% to 40% of which are singletons. The input for sequencing was CD4+ T cells sorted from blood, taken around week 31, from a patient treated with tofacitinib. These receptors were collected from a human donor with alopecia areata. The conserved cysteine and the conserved F or W are not part of the CDR3 here.

V: TRBV29-1; J: TRBJ1-2; CDR3: SVARAPDYT
V: TRBV10-1; J: TRBJ2-3; CDR3: ASSGLAGRTDTQY
V: TRBV5-1; J: TRBJ2-7; CDR3: ASSLEGRSEQY
V: TRBV18; J: TRBJ2-1; CDR3: ASSPSAGRYEQF
V: TRBV5-1; J: TRBJ1-6; CDR3: ASSSGTGDSPLH
V: TRBV5-1; J: TRBJ2-5; CDR3: ASSWSGQGRLETQY
V: TRBV30; J: TRBJ2-7; CDR3: AWSASGTLRDEQY
V: TRBV9; J: TRBJ2-2; CDR3: ASSVGPSNTGELF
V: TRBV18; J: TRBJ2-2; CDR3: ASSPPNTGELF
V: TRBV7-9; J: TRBJ1-1; CDR3: ASSSWTGNTEAF
V: TRBV2; J: TRBJ1-5; CDR3: ASRATGRSNQPQH
V: TRBV7-9; J: TRBJ2-7; CDR3: ASSFGIADSYEQY
V: TRBV6-5; J: TRBJ2-7; CDR3: ASSYSRGGYEQY
V: TRBV7-9; J: TRBJ1-2; CDR3: ASSSRTAGDYGYT
V: TRBV6-1; J: TRBJ1-1; CDR3: ASRRQTTEAF
V: TRBV19; J: TRBJ1-2; CDR3: ASSIRSADYGYT
V: TRBV4-1; J: TRBJ2-3; CDR3: ASSQGPGEGGDTQY
V: TRBV4-1; J: TRBJ2-7; CDR3: ASSQVGSGDRYEQY
V: TRBV6-5; J: TRBJ2-3; CDR3: ATGGAGADTQY
V: TRBV5-1; J: TRBJ1-1; CDR3: ASSLAGRKAF
V: TRBV7-3; J: TRBJ2-1; CDR3: ASSPPTSNEQF
V: TRBV18; J: TRBJ2-7; CDR3: ASSPQLGTRGGYEQY
V: TRBV25-1; J: TRBJ2-2; CDR3: ASSDPGQPNTGELF
V: TRBV30; J: TRBJ1-2; CDR3: AWSGGAHGYT
V: TRBV7-9; J: TRBJ2-7; CDR3: ASSSPAGWDYEQY
V: TRBV25-1; J: TRBJ2-7; CDR3: ASSDSLWQGVREQY
V: TRBV9; J: TRBJ2-1; CDR3: ASSVDGRTYNEQF
V: TRBV5-1; J: TRBJ2-6; CDR3: ASSFAGTALSGANVLT
V: TRBV30; J: TRBJ1-1; CDR3: AWSKSRTGRDTEAF
V: TRBV4-1; J: TRBJ2-2; CDR3: ASSQDPGELF
V: TRBV2; J: TRBJ2-2; CDR3: ASSPLRVSTGELF
V: TRBV5-8; J: TRBJ1-5; CDR3: ASSLDGYSNQPQH
V: TRBV6-1; J: TRBJ1-1; CDR3: ASSEGLVAVNTEAF
V: TRBV5-1; J: TRBJ2-1; CDR3: ASTQETSISYNEQF
V: TRBV7-9; J: TRBJ2-7; CDR3: ASSEGLVYEQY
V: TRBV7-9; J: TRBJ1-6; CDR3: ASSLSNSPLH
V: TRBV10-3; J: TRBJ2-5; CDR3: ASAAGTSGIRETQY
V: TRBV21-1; J: TRBJ2-2; CDR3: ASSIPSGAYPSDTGELF
V: TRBV15; J: TRBJ1-3; CDR3: ATSRDRVGGGSGNTIY
V: TRBV15; J: TRBJ1-3; CDR3: ATSRDPRAGNTIY
V: TRBV7-9; J: TRBJ1-2; CDR3: ASSLEEGTYT
V: TRBV4-1; J: TRBJ2-1; CDR3: ASSSLAAKGYNEQF
V: TRBV5-4; J: TRBJ2-3; CDR3: ASSPRLGVATDTQY
V: TRBV29-1; J: TRBJ1-2; CDR3: SVSGRTNYGYT
V: TRBV7-2; J: TRBJ2-6; CDR3: ASSPTHSGANVLT
V: TRBV4-1; J: TRBJ1-1; CDR3: ASSQEGYTEAF
V: TRBV11-1; J: TRBJ2-5; CDR3: ASSLSGQETQY
V: TRBV25-1; J: TRBJ1-6; CDR3: ASRGSSYNSPLH
V: TRBV5-1; J: TRBJ2-3; CDR3: ASSLDPLQGANQLDTQY
V: TRBV5-1; J: TRBJ1-5; CDR3: ASSWGQGNQPQH
V: TRBV7-2; J: TRBJ1-2; CDR3: ASSLDAGLDYGYT
V: TRBV6-1; J: TRBJ2-7; CDR3: ASRLPGQGLYEQY
V: TRBV9; J: TRBJ1-2; CDR3: ASSVGRGSINYGYT
V: TRBV6-5; J: TRBJ2-1; CDR3: ASSPLAGVANEQF
V: TRBV4-1; J: TRBJ1-2; CDR3: ASSQHQTGGDNYGYT
V: TRBV25-1; J: TRBJ2-7; CDR3: ASSDHSGGAYEQY
V: TRBV11-1; J: TRBJ2-3; CDR3: ASSFGGMDTQY